This T cell receptor beta chain is from a study of blood T cell repertoires in COVID-19. In germline, CDR1 is LNHDA, CDR2 SQIVND (reference sequence). The length of the CDR3 is 16 residues. Trimming shortened V by 4 bases and J by 3 bases, and 18 bases separated the two germline ends. Per the study methods: From reference gene primer amplification, estimates of nucleated cell counts were derived. The data were produced by immunoSEQ multiplex PCR, yet TCRdb's version contains in-frame clones alone and is incomplete. V, J and clone size were drawn from that table, and D and trimming were deduced from the DNA. The table includes 120,000 or so clones, around 77% detected once.

Sequenced: peripheral blood. This chain uses TRBV19 with TRBJ1-1, with D possibly TRBD1 on 6 matching bases. The sequence was obtained from a human donor in a cohort sampled during active COVID-19. CDR3 DNA: TGTGCCAGTAGTAAGATAGGACAGTCCGGGGACACTGAAGCTTTCTTT. Its translation is CASSKIGQSGDTEAFF. Supplemented by reference TRBV19 and TRBJ1-1, the full variable domain reads DGGITQSPKYLFRKEGQNVTLSCEQNLNHDAMYWYRQDPGQGLRLIYYSQIVNDFQKGDIAEGYSVSREKKESFPLTVTSAQKNPTAFYLCASSKIGQSGDTEAFFGQGTRLTVV.